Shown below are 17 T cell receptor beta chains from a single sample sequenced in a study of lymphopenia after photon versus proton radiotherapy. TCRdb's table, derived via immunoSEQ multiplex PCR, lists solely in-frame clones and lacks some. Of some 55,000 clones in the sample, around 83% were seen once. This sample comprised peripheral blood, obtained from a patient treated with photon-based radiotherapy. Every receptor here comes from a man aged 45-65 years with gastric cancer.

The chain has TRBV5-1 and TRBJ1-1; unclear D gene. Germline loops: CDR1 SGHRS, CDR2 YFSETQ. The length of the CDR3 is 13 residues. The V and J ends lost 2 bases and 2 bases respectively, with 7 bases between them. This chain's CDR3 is CASSFTANTEAFF. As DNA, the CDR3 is TGCGCCAGCAGCTTTACAGCCAACACTGAAGCTTTCTTT.

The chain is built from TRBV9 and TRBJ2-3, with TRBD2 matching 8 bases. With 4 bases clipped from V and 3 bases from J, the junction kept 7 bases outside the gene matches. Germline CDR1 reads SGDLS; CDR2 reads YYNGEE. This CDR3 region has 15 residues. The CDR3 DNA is TGTGCCAGCAGCCCCCCCCTAGCGGGTACAGATACGCAGTATTTT. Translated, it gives CASSPPLAGTDTQYF.

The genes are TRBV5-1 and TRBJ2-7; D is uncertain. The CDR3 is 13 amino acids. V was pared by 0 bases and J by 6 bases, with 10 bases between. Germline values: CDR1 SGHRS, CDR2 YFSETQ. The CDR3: CASSLEVPSEQYF. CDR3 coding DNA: TGCGCCAGCAGCTTGGAGGTCCCATCCGAGCAGTACTTC.

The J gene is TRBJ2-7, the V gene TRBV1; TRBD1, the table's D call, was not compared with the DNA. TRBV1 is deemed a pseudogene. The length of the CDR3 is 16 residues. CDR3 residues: CTSSQEVTGSSYEQYF. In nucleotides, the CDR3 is TGCACCAGCAGCCAAGAGGTGACAGGAAGCTCCTACGAGCAGTACTTC.

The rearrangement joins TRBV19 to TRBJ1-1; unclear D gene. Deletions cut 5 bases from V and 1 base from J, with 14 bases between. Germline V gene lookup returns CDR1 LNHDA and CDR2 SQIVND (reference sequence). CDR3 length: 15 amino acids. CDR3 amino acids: CASSYQATPNTEAFF. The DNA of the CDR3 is TGTGCCAGTAGTTACCAAGCCACCCCGAACACTGAAGCTTTCTTT.

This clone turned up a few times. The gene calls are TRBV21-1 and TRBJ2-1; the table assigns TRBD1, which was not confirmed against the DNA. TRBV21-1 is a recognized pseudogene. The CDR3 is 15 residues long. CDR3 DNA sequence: TGTGCCAGCAGCAAAGAAGGCAGGGAAGGGAATGAGCAGTTCTTC. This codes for CASSKEGREGNEQFF.

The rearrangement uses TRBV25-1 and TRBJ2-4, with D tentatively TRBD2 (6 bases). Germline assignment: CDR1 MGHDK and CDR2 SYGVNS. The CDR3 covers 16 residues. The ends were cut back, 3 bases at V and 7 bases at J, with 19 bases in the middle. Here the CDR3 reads CASSDGSGFSGNIQYF. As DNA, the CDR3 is TGTGCCAGCAGTGATGGTAGCGGCTTCTCTGGGAACATTCAGTACTTC.

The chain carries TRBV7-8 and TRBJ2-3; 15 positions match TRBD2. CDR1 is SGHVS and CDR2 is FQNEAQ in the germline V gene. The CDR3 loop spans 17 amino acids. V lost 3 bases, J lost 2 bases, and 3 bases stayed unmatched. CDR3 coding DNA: TGTGCCAGCAGCTTTGGACTAGCGGGAGGGCCCACAGATACGCAGTATTTT. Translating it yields CASSFGLAGGPTDTQYF.

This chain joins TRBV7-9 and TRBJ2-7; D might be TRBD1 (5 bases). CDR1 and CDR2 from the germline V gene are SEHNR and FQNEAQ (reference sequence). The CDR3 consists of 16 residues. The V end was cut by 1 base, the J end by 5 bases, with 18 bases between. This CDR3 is CASSLVRVAGMNEQYF. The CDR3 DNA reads TGTGCCAGCAGCTTAGTAAGAGTGGCAGGGATGAACGAGCAGTACTTC.

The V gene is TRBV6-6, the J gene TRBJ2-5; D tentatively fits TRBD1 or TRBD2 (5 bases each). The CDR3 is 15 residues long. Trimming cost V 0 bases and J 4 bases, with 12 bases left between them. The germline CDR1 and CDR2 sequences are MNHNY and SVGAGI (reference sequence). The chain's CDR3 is CASSYSRDGVETQYF. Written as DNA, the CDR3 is TGTGCCAGCAGTTACTCGAGGGACGGTGTAGAGACCCAGTACTTC.

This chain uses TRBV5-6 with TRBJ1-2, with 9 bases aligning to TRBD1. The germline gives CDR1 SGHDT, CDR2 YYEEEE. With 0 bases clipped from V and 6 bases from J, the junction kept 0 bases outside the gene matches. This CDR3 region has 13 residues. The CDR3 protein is CASSLDRGHGYTF. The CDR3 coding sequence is TGTGCCAGCAGCTTGGACAGGGGGCATGGCTACACCTTC.

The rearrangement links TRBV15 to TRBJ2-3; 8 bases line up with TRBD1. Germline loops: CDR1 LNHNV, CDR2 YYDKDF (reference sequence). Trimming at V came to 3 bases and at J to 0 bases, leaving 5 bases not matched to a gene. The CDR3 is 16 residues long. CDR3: CATSRGRQGSTDTQYF. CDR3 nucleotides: TGTGCCACCAGCAGGGGTCGACAGGGGAGCACAGATACGCAGTATTTT.

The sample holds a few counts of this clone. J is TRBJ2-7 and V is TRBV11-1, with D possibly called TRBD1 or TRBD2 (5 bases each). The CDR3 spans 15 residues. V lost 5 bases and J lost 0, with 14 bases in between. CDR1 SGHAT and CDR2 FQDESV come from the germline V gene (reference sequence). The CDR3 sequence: CASSGNRDGSYEQYF. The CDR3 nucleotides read TGTGCCAGCAGCGGAAACCGGGACGGCTCCTACGAGCAGTACTTC.

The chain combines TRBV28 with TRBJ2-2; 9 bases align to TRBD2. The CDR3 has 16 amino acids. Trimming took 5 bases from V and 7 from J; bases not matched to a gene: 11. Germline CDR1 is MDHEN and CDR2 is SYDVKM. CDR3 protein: CASSPGASGTFGELFF. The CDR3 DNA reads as TGTGCCAGCAGTCCCGGGGCTAGCGGGACGTTCGGGGAGCTGTTTTTT.

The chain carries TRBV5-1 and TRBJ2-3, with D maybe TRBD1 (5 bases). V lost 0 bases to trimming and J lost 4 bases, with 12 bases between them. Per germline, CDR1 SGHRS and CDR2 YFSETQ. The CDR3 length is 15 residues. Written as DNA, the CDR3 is TGCGCCAGCAGCTTGGGTGCAGGGATTCCAGATACGCAGTATTTT. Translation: CASSLGAGIPDTQYF.

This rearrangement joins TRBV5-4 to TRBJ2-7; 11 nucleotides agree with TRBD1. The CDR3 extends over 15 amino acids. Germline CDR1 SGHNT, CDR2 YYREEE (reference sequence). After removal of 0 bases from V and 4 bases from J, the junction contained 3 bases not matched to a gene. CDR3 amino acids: CASSLVGQGAYEQYF. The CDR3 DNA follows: TGTGCCAGCAGCTTGGTAGGACAGGGGGCTTACGAGCAGTACTTC.

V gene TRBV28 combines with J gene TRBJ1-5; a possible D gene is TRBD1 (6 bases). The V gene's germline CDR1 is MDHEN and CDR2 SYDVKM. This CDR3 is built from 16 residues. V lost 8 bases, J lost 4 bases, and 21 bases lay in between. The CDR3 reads CASQTLGQKVNQPQHF. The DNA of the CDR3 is TGTGCCAGCCAAACCCTCGGACAGAAGGTTAATCAGCCCCAGCATTTT.